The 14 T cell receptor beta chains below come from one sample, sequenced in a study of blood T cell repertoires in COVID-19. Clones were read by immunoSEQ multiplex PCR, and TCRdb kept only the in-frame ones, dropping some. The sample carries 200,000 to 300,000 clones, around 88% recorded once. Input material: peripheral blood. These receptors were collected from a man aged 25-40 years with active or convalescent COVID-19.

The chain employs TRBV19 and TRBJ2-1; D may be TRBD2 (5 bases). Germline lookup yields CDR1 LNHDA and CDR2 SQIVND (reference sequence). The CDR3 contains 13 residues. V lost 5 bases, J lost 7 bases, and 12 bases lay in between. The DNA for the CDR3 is TGTGCCAGTAGTCAACTCCCGGGGAATGAGCAGTTCTTC. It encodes CASSQLPGNEQFF.

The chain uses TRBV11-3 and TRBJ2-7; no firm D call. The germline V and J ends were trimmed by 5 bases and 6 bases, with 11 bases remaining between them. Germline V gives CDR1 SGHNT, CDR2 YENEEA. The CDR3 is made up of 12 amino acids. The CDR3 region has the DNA TGTGCCAGCAGCCCAGGTTTGGGCGAGCAGTACTTC. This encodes CASSPGLGEQYF.

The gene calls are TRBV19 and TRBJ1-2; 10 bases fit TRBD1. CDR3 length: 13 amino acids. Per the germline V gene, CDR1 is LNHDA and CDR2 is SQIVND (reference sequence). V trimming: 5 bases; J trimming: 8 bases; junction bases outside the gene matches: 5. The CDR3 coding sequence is TGTGCCAGTAGTGCCGGGACAGGGGTCGGCTACACCTTC. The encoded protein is CASSAGTGVGYTF.

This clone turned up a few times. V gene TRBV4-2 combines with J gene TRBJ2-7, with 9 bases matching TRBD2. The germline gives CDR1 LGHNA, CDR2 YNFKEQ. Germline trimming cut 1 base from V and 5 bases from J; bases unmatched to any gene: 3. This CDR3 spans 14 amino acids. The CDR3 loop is CASSQVPSGDEQYF. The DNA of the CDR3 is TGTGCCAGCAGCCAAGTGCCTAGCGGGGACGAGCAGTACTTC.

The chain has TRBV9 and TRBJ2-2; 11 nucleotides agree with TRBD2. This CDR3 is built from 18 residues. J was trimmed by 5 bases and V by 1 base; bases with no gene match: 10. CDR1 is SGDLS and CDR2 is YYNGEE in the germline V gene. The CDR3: CASSVRASGGLATGELFF. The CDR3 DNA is TGTGCCAGCAGCGTAAGGGCTAGCGGGGGGTTAGCAACCGGGGAGCTGTTTTTT. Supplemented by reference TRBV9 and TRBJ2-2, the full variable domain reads DSGVTQTPKHLITATGQRVTLRCSPRSGDLSVYWYQQSLDQGLQFLIQYYNGEERAKGNILERFSAQQFPDLHSELNLSSLELGDSALYFCASSVRASGGLATGELFFGEGSRLTVL.

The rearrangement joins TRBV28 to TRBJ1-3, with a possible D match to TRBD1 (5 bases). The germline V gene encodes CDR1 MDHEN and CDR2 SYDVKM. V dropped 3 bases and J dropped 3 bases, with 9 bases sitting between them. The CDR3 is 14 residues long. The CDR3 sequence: CASSLPQGGNTIYF. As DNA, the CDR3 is TGTGCCAGCAGTTTGCCTCAGGGTGGAAACACCATATATTTT.

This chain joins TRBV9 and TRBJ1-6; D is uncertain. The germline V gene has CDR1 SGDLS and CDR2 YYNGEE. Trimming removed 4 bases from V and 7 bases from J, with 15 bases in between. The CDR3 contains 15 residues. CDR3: CASSQNDMSNSPLHF. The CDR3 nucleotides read TGTGCCAGCAGCCAAAATGACATGTCCAATTCACCCCTCCACTTT.

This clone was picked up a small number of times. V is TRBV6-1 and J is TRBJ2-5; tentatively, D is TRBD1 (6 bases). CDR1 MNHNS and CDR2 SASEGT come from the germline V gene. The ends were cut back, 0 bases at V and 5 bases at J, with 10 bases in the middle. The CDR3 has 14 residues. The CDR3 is CASSEAGRGETQYF. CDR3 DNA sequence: TGTGCCAGCAGTGAAGCGGGTAGGGGGGAGACCCAGTACTTC.

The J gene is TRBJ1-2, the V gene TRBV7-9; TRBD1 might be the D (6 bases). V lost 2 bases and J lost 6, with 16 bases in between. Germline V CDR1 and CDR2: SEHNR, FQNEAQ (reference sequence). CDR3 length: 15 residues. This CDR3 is CASSLSRDTHDGYTF. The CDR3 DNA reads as TGTGCCAGCAGCTTATCTCGGGACACGCATGATGGCTACACCTTC.

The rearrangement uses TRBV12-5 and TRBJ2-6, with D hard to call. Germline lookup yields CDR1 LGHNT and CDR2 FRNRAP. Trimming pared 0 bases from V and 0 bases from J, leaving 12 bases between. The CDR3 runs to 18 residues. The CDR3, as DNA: TGTGCTAGTGGTTTGGTATCTAGTCGTCGCTCTGGGGCCAACGTCCTGACTTTC. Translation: CASGLVSSRRSGANVLTF.

This CDR3 is CASSPKDRVTLHF. CDR3 DNA: TGCGCCAGCAGCCCAAAGGACAGGGTTACCCTCCACTTT. This chain connects TRBV4-3 to TRBJ1-6, with TRBD1 identical over 8 bases. V was pared by 4 bases and J by 14 bases, with 7 bases of the junction left unmatched. This CDR3 region has 13 residues. Germline lookup yields CDR1 LGHNA and CDR2 YSLEER.

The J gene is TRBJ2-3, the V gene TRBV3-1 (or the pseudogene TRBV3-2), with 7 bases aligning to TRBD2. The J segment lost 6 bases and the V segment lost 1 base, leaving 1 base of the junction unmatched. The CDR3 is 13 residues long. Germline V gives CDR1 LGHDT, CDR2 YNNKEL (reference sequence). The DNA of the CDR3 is TGTGCCAGCAGCCAAGGGCGGGGGGATACGCAGTATTTT. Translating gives CASSQGRGDTQYF.

CDR3 region: CASSVDGVDNQPQHF. The CDR3 DNA sequence: TGTGCCAGCAGCGTAGACGGGGTGGACAATCAGCCCCAGCATTTT. This chain joins TRBV9 and TRBJ1-5; no clear D gene. Germline CDR1 is SGDLS and CDR2 is YYNGEE. V lost 0 bases and J 3 bases, leaving 10 bases between the germline ends. This CDR3 is 15 amino acids long. The full variable domain, with the rest looked up from reference TRBV9 and TRBJ1-5, is DSGVTQTPKHLITATGQRVTLRCSPRSGDLSVYWYQQSLDQGLQFLIQYYNGEERAKGNILERFSAQQFPDLHSELNLSSLELGDSALYFCASSVDGVDNQPQHFGDGTRLSIL.

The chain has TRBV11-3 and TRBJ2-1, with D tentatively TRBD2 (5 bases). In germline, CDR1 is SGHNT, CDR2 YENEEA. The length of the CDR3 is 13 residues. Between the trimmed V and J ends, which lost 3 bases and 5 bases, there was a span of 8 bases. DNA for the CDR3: TGTGCCAGCAGCTTGAGAGGGCACAATGAGCAGTTCTTC. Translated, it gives CASSLRGHNEQFF.